This T cell receptor beta chain is drawn from a study of blood T cell repertoires in COVID-19. Method: immunoSEQ multiplex PCR; TCRdb's copy keeps in-frame clones and lacks some. The sample lists some 380,000 clones, about 90% seen once, with 1.3% in the top ten. This CDR3 has 15 amino acids. Germline CDR1 and CDR2: SGHTA and FQGNSA. The V gene end was trimmed by 1 base and the J gene end by 3 bases; junction bases not matched to a gene: 5. Sequences were obtained from PBMCs or T cells enriched from blood (not recorded which). The chain combines TRBV7-2 with TRBJ2-7, with 8 bases lining up with TRBD1. The receptor was isolated from a man aged 30 to 45 who had recovered from COVID-19. CDR3 coding DNA: TGTGCCAGCAGCTTAGGTGACAGGGGACTCTACGAGCAGTACTTC. It yields the protein CASSLGDRGLYEQYF.